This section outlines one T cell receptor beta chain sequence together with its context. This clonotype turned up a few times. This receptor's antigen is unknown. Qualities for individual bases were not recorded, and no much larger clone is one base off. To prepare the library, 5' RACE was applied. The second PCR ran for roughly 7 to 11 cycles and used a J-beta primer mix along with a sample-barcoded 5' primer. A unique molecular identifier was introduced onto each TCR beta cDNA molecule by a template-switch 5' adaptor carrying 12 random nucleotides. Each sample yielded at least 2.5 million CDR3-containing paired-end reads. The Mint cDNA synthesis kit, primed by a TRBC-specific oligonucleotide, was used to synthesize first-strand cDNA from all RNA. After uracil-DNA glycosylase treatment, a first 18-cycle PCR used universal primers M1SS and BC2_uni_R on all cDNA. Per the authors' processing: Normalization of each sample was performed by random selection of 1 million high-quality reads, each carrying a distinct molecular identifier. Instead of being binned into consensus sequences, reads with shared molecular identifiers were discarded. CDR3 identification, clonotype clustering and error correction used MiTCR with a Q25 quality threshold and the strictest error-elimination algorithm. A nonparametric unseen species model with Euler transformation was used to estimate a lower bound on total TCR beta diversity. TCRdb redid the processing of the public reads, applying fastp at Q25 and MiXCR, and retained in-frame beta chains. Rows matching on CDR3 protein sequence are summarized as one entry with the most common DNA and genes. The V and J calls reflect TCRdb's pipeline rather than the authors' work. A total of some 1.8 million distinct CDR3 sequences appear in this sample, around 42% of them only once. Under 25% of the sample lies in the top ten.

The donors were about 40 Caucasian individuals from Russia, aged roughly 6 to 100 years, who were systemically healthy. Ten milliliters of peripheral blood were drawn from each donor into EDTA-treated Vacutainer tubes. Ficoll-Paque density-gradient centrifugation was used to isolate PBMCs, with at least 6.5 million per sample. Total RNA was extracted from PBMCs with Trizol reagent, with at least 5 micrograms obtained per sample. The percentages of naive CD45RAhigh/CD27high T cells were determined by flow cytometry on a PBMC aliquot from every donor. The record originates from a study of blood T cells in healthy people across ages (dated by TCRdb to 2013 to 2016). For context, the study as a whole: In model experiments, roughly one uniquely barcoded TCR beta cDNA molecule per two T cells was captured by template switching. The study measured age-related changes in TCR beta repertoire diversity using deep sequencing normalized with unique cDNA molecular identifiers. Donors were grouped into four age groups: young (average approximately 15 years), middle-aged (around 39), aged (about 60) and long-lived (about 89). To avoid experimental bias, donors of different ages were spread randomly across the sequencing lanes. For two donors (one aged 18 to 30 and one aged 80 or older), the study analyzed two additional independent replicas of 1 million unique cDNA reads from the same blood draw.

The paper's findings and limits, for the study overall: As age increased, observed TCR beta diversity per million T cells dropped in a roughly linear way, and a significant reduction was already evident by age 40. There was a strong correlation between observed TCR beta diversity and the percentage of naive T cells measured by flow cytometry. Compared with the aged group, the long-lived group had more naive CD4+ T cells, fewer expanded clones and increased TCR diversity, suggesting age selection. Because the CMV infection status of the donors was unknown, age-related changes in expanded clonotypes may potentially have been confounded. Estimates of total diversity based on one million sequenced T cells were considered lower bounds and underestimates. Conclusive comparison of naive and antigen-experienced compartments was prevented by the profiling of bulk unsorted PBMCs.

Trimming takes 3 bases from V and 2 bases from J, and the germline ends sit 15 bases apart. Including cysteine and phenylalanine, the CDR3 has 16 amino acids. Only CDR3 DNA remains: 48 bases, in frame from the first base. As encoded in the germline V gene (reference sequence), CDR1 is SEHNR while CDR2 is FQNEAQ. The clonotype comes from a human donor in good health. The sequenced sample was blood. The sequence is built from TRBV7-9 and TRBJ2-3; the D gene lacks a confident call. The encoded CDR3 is CASSFVGETSTDTQYF. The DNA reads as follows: TGTGCCAGCAGCTTTGTTGGCGAGACCTCCACAGATACGCAGTATTTT.